This is a list of T cell receptor beta chains from one sample in a study of T cells in Graves' hyperthyroidism and ophthalmopathy. TCRdb analysed the multiplex PCR reads with MiXCR anew, one entry per CDR3 protein. The repertoire holds over 350,000 distinct CDR3 sequences, with over 12% as singletons. The sample taken for sequencing was blood. The receptors derive from a man over 45 with Graves' ophthalmopathy. The CDR3 runs from the conserved cysteine through the conserved F or W. Fields, in order: CDR3 DNA, CDR3 protein, clone size, D gene, J gene, V gene, CDR3 length. The D gene is left open where the match is weak. Clone size is given for some rows only: seen once, a few or many times, or a class if the clone is expanded.

DNA: TGCAGTGCTATGAATTCGGGGAACACTGAAGCTTTCTTT; CDR3: CSAMNSGNTEAFF; size: many; D: .; J: TRBJ1-1; V: TRBV20-1; length: 13
DNA: TGCGCCAGCCAACCGGGGGCAGAGGAGTATAATTCACCCCTCCACTTT; CDR3: CASQPGAEEYNSPLHF; size: .; D: .; J: TRBJ1-6; V: TRBV5-1; length: 16
DNA: TGCAGCGGAGGTTTCGGGGAGACCCAGTACTTC; CDR3: CSGGFGETQYF; size: .; D: .; J: TRBJ2-5; V: TRBV29-1; length: 11
DNA: TGTGCCAGCAGGACTAGCGGGAACACTGAGCAGTTCTTC; CDR3: CASRTSGNTEQFF; size: .; D: TRBD2; J: TRBJ2-1; V: TRBV27; length: 13
DNA: TGTGCCAGCAGCTGGGGGGGGGGACTGACGAACACTGAAGCTTTCTTT; CDR3: CASSWGGGLTNTEAFF; size: .; D: .; J: TRBJ1-1; V: TRBV7-9; length: 16
DNA: TGTGCCAGCAGCCACCTGGGGGCAGGGGGCTTCTCCTACGAGCAGTACTTC; CDR3: CASSHLGAGGFSYEQYF; size: .; D: TRBD1; J: TRBJ2-7; V: TRBV6-1; length: 17
DNA: TGTGCCAGCAGTTACTCGAGGCGTCCTTACTCCTACAATGAGCAGTTCTTC; CDR3: CASSYSRRPYSYNEQFF; size: .; D: .; J: TRBJ2-1; V: TRBV6-2/TRBV6-3; length: 17
DNA: TGTGCCAGCACTCCCCCAGGGACAGGGAAAGCTTTCTTT; CDR3: CASTPPGTGKAFF; size: few; D: TRBD1; J: TRBJ1-1; V: TRBV6-1; length: 13
DNA: TGTGCCAGCAGTTTCCTAGCGGGAGTTGAGCAGTTCTTC; CDR3: CASSFLAGVEQFF; size: many; D: TRBD2; J: TRBJ2-1; V: TRBV12-3/TRBV12-4; length: 13
DNA: TGTGCCAGCAGTACATTTACTGGACTAGCCTACAATGAGCAGTTCTTC; CDR3: CASSTFTGLAYNEQFF; size: .; D: TRBD2; J: TRBJ2-1; V: TRBV27; length: 16
DNA: TGTGCCAGCAGCTCGGACGCCGGGAGTTCCTACAATGAGCAGTTCTTC; CDR3: CASSSDAGSSYNEQFF; size: many; D: .; J: TRBJ2-1; V: TRBV2; length: 16
DNA: TGTGCCAGCGGTAGCGGGAGCACTTACAATGAGCAGTTCTTC; CDR3: CASGSGSTYNEQFF; size: many; D: TRBD2; J: TRBJ2-1; V: TRBV28; length: 14
DNA: TGCAGTGCTAGAGATGGGGAGTCCTACGAGCAGTACTTC; CDR3: CSARDGESYEQYF; size: many; D: .; J: TRBJ2-7; V: TRBV20-1; length: 13
DNA: TGTGCCAGCAGCCAACAGATAGCGGGGGGGGAGCTGTTTTTT; CDR3: CASSQQIAGGELFF; size: many; D: TRBD2; J: TRBJ2-2; V: TRBV3-1; length: 14
DNA: TGTGCCAGCAGCGGCCGTGGACACGGATACGAGCAGTACTTC; CDR3: CASSGRGHGYEQYF; size: many; D: .; J: TRBJ2-7; V: TRBV11-2; length: 14
DNA: TGCGTCCTCAGGGGATTGGAAGATACGCAGTATTTT; CDR3: CVLRGLEDTQYF; size: few; D: .; J: TRBJ2-3; V: TRBV10-1; length: 12
DNA: TGTGCCAGCAGCTTAGCCTCGAATGAGCAGTTCTTC; CDR3: CASSLASNEQFF; size: many; D: .; J: TRBJ2-1; V: TRBV5-1; length: 12
DNA: TGTGCCAGCTCACACGGGAGGGATCAGCCCCAGCATTTT; CDR3: CASSHGRDQPQHF; size: many; D: .; J: TRBJ1-5; V: TRBV18; length: 13
DNA: TGTGCCAGCTCACGAGACAGGGGCCATGAAAAACTGTTTTTT; CDR3: CASSRDRGHEKLFF; size: many; D: TRBD1; J: TRBJ1-4; V: TRBV18; length: 14
DNA: TGTGCCAGTAGTATAGGAGGGAAACAGCCCCAGCATTTT; CDR3: CASSIGGKQPQHF; size: many; D: .; J: TRBJ1-5; V: TRBV19; length: 13
DNA: TGTGCCAGTAGTATAGATAGAACCTACGAGCAGTACTTC; CDR3: CASSIDRTYEQYF; size: .; D: .; J: TRBJ2-7; V: TRBV19; length: 13
DNA: TGTGCCAGCGCCCAGCCCGATGGACGAGAGCAGTACTTC; CDR3: CASAQPDGREQYF; size: .; D: .; J: TRBJ2-7; V: TRBV7-9; length: 13
DNA: TGTGCCAGCAGTTCCAGACTAGCGGGAGAAGAGACCCAGTACTTC; CDR3: CASSSRLAGEETQYF; size: .; D: TRBD2; J: TRBJ2-5; V: TRBV12-3/TRBV12-4; length: 15
DNA: TGTGCCAGCAGTCCCTTGGACAGACAGGCTGCAGGGGTCGGCTACACCTTC; CDR3: CASSPLDRQAAGVGYTF; size: .; D: .; J: TRBJ1-2; V: TRBV2; length: 17
DNA: TGTGCCAGCAGGGCGGGGGGAGAGAACACCGGGGAGCTGTTTTTT; CDR3: CASRAGGENTGELFF; size: many; D: TRBD2; J: TRBJ2-2; V: TRBV2; length: 15
DNA: TGTGCCAGCAGACCCACAGGGGGCAATAGCAATCAGCCCCAGCATTTT; CDR3: CASRPTGGNSNQPQHF; size: many; D: TRBD1; J: TRBJ1-5; V: TRBV6-1; length: 16
DNA: TGTGCCAGCAGTTTAGAAGGATCGTCGGTTCAGCCCCAGCATTTT; CDR3: CASSLEGSSVQPQHF; size: .; D: .; J: TRBJ1-5; V: TRBV12-3/TRBV12-4; length: 15